The 21 T cell receptor beta chains presented below share a single source sample, sequenced in a study of regulatory T cells in long-lasting Graves disease. Construction of TCR beta libraries relied on iRepertoire HTBI primers and on Arm-PCR targeting CDR3 regions. TCRdb recomputed calls from the multiplex PCR reads with MiXCR, one row per CDR3 protein. The sample has some 410,000 distinct CDR3 sequences; about a sixth are singletons. Stated time point: newly diagnosed GD, antithyroid drugs for less than 3 months. PBMCs were the source of the RNA used for TCR sequencing. The same sample was also studied in work on T cells in Graves' hyperthyroidism and ophthalmopathy.

Material: peripheral blood mononuclear cells (PBMCs), obtained at new diagnosis, from a patient treated with antithyroid drugs. The origin of the receptors is a woman between 25 and 40 years old with Graves disease.

This chain links TRBV29-1 with TRBJ2-2; D remains unclear. Trimming cost V 1 base and J 7 bases, with 16 bases left between them. Germline CDR1 reads SQVTM; CDR2 reads ANQGSEA. CDR3 length: 15 amino acids. CDR3 loop: CSVEVGPVWGGELFF. In DNA form, the CDR3 reads TGCAGCGTTGAAGTTGGTCCAGTTTGGGGCGGGGAGCTGTTTTTT.

This chain joins TRBV5-1 and TRBJ1-1; D unclear. Germline assignment: CDR1 SGHRS and CDR2 YFSETQ. The CDR3 loop spans 16 amino acids. The V end lost 1 base, the J end lost 2 bases, and 15 bases lay between the germline ends. CDR3 protein: CASSLMGVGSNTEAFF. In DNA, the CDR3 is TGCGCCAGCAGCTTGATGGGAGTTGGGTCCAACACTGAAGCTTTCTTT.

This clonotype was counted between two and nine times. The J gene is TRBJ2-5, the V gene TRBV7-9; D call uncertain. Trimming shortened V by 4 bases and J by 2 bases, and 11 bases separated the two germline ends. The CDR3 contains 14 residues. CDR1 is SEHNR, CDR2 FQNEAQ, per germline (reference sequence). The CDR3 is CASSYLTNQETQYF. The CDR3, as DNA: TGTGCCAGCAGCTACCTGACAAATCAAGAGACCCAGTACTTC. Full variable domain (rest looked up from reference TRBV7-9 and TRBJ2-5): DTGVSQNPRHKITKRGQNVTFRCDPISEHNRLYWYRQTLGQGPEFLTYFQNEAQLEKSRLLSDRFSAERPKGSFSTLEIQRTEQGDSAMYLCASSYLTNQETQYFGPGTRLLVL.

The CDR3 DNA follows: TGTGCCAGCAGTCCTATCAGGGGGCAGGGCTACACCTTC. This gives the protein CASSPIRGQGYTF. The rearrangement uses TRBV3-1 and TRBJ1-2, with 8 bases identical to TRBD1. This CDR3 is 13 amino acids long. The V gene end was trimmed by 6 bases and the J gene end by 8 bases; junction bases not matched to a gene: 8. CDR1 is LGHDT and CDR2 is YNNKEL in the germline V gene (reference sequence). The full variable domain, completed using reference TRBV3-1 and TRBJ1-2, is DTAVSQTPKYLVTQMGNDKSIKCEQNLGHDTMYWYKQDSKKFLKIMFSYNNKELIINETVPNRFSPKSPDKAHLNLHINSLELGDSAVYFCASSPIRGQGYTFGSGTRLTVV.

This clonotype was recorded many times. The CDR3 nucleotides are TGTGCCAGCGTCGCCTACAATGAGCAGTTCTTC. It encodes CASVAYNEQFF. V and J are TRBV12-3 or TRBV12-4 and TRBJ2-1; D not resolved. CDR3 size: 11 residues. Trimming stripped 8 bases from V and 2 bases from J, with 4 bases between.

This clonotype showed up many times. The junction shows a germline mismatch at one end, possibly a read error. The chain is built from TRBV5-1 and TRBJ2-7; tentatively, D is TRBD1 (5 bases). This CDR3 has 14 amino acids. Germline V gene sequence: CDR1 SGHRS, CDR2 YFSETQ. The CDR3 DNA sequence: TGTGCCAGCAGCTTGACCCAGGGAAGATTGGCGCAGTACTTC. Translated, it gives CASSLTQGRLAQYF.

The chain recombines TRBV7-9 with TRBJ1-4; the match to TRBD1 covers 8 bases. CDR3 length: 15 amino acids. Germline V gene sequence: CDR1 SEHNR, CDR2 FQNEAQ (reference sequence). J lost 7 bases, V lost 5 bases, and 9 bases had no gene match. The CDR3 DNA is TGTGCCAGCAGCCAAGCGGACAGGGCGTCTGAAAAACTGTTTTTT. This gives the protein CASSQADRASEKLFF. The entire variable domain, with the rest obtained from reference TRBV7-9 and TRBJ1-4, is as follows: DTGVSQNPRHKITKRGQNVTFRCDPISEHNRLYWYRQTLGQGPEFLTYFQNEAQLEKSRLLSDRFSAERPKGSFSTLEIQRTEQGDSAMYLCASSQADRASEKLFFGSGTQLSVL.

This clonotype has a count of ten or more. The J gene is TRBJ2-2, the V gene TRBV5-1; TRBD2 matches 9 bases. With V trimmed by 6 bases and J by 6 bases, 18 bases remained unmatched. This CDR3 comprises 18 residues. CDR1 is SGHRS and CDR2 is YFSETQ in the germline V gene. CDR3 coding DNA: TGCGCCAGCACCTCCGCCCCCGGAGGGACTAGCTTGTCCGGGGAGCTGTTTTTT. Translation gives CASTSAPGGTSLSGELFF. The full variable domain, completed using reference TRBV5-1 and TRBJ2-2, is KAGVTQTPRYLIKTRGQQVTLSCSPISGHRSVSWYQQTPGQGLQFLFEYFSETQRNKGNFPGRFSGRQFSNSRSEMNVSTLELGDSALYLCASTSAPGGTSLSGELFFGEGSRLTVL.

This clonotype was counted many times. This chain links TRBV27 with TRBJ2-3; 8 nucleotides match TRBD2. After removal of 0 bases from V and 3 bases from J, the junction contained 8 bases not matched to a gene. The CDR3 has 17 residues. Germline V gene lookup returns CDR1 MNHEY and CDR2 SMNVEV (reference sequence). CDR3 in DNA: TGTGCCAGCAGTTTATCGCGGCGGGAGGATCTGACAGATACGCAGTATTTT. Protein: CASSLSRREDLTDTQYF.

In its sample, this clonotype was seen many times. V and J are TRBV6-1 and TRBJ2-1, with 9 bases identical to TRBD2. V was pared by 6 bases and J by 9 bases, with 12 bases of the junction left unmatched. The length of the CDR3 is 15 residues. Germline CDR1 is MNHNS and CDR2 is SASEGT. CDR3 sequence reads: CASSPGFSGSGEQFF. The CDR3, as DNA: TGTGCCAGCAGCCCCGGTTTTAGCGGGAGCGGTGAGCAGTTCTTC.

This clonotype was counted many times. The rearrangement joins TRBV11-1 to TRBJ2-3; the match to TRBD1 covers 8 bases. V lost 5 bases, J lost 4 bases, and 5 bases stayed unmatched. Germline V gene lookup returns CDR1 SGHAT and CDR2 FQDESV (reference sequence). The CDR3 is 14 residues long. The chain's CDR3 is CASSKTGAADTQYF. The CDR3 DNA reads as TGTGCCAGCAGCAAGACAGGGGCCGCAGATACGCAGTATTTT.

This clonotype came up many times. The CDR3 loop is CASSLTPPRTVDGYTF. DNA of the CDR3: TGTGCCAGCTCGCTAACACCCCCCAGGACTGTGGATGGCTACACCTTC. The rearrangement joins TRBV18 to TRBJ1-2, with no clear D. Germline V gene sequence: CDR1 KGHSH, CDR2 LQKENI. Trimming stripped 6 bases from V and 6 bases from J, with 23 bases between. The CDR3 covers 16 residues.

The table lists this clonotype with many counts. The genes are TRBV3-1 and TRBJ2-1, with 9 bases lining up with TRBD1. V shed 5 bases and J 3 bases; nucleotides not matched to a gene: 5. The CDR3 sequence is 15 residues long. CDR1 and CDR2 (germline): LGHDT, YNNKEL (reference sequence). Written as DNA, the CDR3 is TGTGCCAGCAGCGCCACAGGGGGCTTCTACAATGAGCAGTTCTTC. It specifies CASSATGGFYNEQFF.

In this sample, this clonotype turned up many times. The chain's CDR3 is CASSLKSGTVHF. The CDR3 DNA is TGTGCCAGCAGTTTGAAGTCCGGGACAGTGCATTTT. V is TRBV28 and J is TRBJ1-5; 7 bases are a match to TRBD1. The J segment lost 15 bases and the V segment lost 3 bases, leaving 8 bases of the junction unmatched. There are 12 residues in the CDR3. Germline V CDR1 and CDR2: MDHEN, SYDVKM. Based on the CDR3 plus reference TRBV28 and TRBJ1-5, the full variable domain is DVKVTQSSRYLVKRTGEKVFLECVQDMDHENMFWYRQDPGLGLRLIYFSYDVKMKEKGDIPEGYSVSREKKERFSLILESASTNQTSMYLCASSLKSGTVHFGDGTRLSIL.

The J gene is TRBJ2-1, the V gene TRBV28; 11 bases match TRBD2. J gave up 5 bases and V 6 bases, and 9 bases lay outside the gene matches. This CDR3 has 16 residues. Germline CDR1 reads MDHEN; CDR2 reads SYDVKM. In DNA, the CDR3 is TGTGCCAGCAGACGATTTGGGACTAGCGGTAACAATGAGCAGTTCTTC. Translating gives CASRRFGTSGNNEQFF.

This sequence joins TRBV29-1 and TRBJ2-7; 7 nucleotides match TRBD2. In germline, CDR1 is SQVTM, CDR2 ANQGSEA. The V and J ends lost 5 bases and 0 bases, in that order; junction bases with no gene match: 7. The CDR3 runs to 14 residues. Written as DNA, the CDR3 is TGCAGCGTTACTCCAGCGGGGCACTCCTACGAGCAGTACTTC. Residues: CSVTPAGHSYEQYF.

There are many counts of this clonotype. The chain recombines TRBV12-3 or TRBV12-4 with TRBJ2-7, with 12 nucleotides matching TRBD2. V shed 6 bases and J 6 bases; nucleotides not matched to a gene: 15. The CDR3 has 17 amino acids. This chain's CDR3 is CASSQGLAGGGQSEQYF. The CDR3 bases are TGTGCCAGCAGCCAGGGACTAGCGGGCGGTGGACAATCCGAGCAGTACTTC.

The table lists this clonotype with many counts. Its ends do not fully match the called genes, so a read error is possible. The chain combines TRBV4-1 with TRBJ1-2; D possibly corresponds to TRBD1 (6 bases). This CDR3 is built from 13 residues. Germline CDR1 is MGHRA and CDR2 is YSYEKL. The CDR3 DNA follows: TGTGCCAGCAGCACTACAGGGTTGGAAGGCTACACCTTC. It translates to CASSTTGLEGYTF.

This clonotype was seen ten or more times. The chain couples TRBV18 to TRBJ1-3; no definite D call. This CDR3 contains 17 residues. V lost 0 bases, J lost 2 bases, and 14 bases lay in between. Germline V gene lookup returns CDR1 KGHSH and CDR2 LQKENI. The DNA for the CDR3 is TGTGCCAGCTCACCACCCCGCACAGCCATGGCTGGAAACACCATATATTTT. It codes for CASSPPRTAMAGNTIYF.

Ten or more counts support this clonotype. The chain combines TRBV24-1 with TRBJ1-1; tentative D call: TRBD1 (5 bases). Trimming pared 3 bases from V and 3 bases from J, leaving 13 bases between. The CDR3 runs 15 residues. The V gene's germline CDR1 is KGHDR and CDR2 SFDVKD. CDR3 region: CATSDLPGWDTEAFF. In DNA form, the CDR3 reads TGTGCCACCAGTGATCTCCCAGGGTGGGACACTGAAGCTTTCTTT.

This clonotype was seen many times. The CDR3 coding sequence is TGTGCCAGCAGATTCGACGGGGAAGAGACCCAGTACTTC. This codes for CASRFDGEETQYF. The chain combines TRBV2 with TRBJ2-1, with D possibly being TRBD2 (5 bases). The J call may be faulty, since TRBJ2-5 better matches the DNA end. This CDR3 spans 13 amino acids. Germline V lookup: CDR1 SNHLY, CDR2 FYNNEI.